This paragraph reports one T cell receptor (beta chain). Its antigen has not been determined. No qualities accompany the bases; no much larger clone lies one base away. These data come from a study of shared T cell receptors in the human thymus (dated by TCRdb to about 2021). About the investigation overall: The study investigated the way shared, self-reactive T-cell receptor alpha chains are produced in the human thymus.

The library relied on the immunoSEQ multiplex PCR assay. Drawn from immuneACCESS, this table holds only the in-frame rearrangements with V and J called that TCRdb kept. Clones are partly lost; checked studies trace under half to an unresolved V gene and leave the rest unexplained. Counted in this sample were approximately 580,000 clones; about 84% of them appeared once. Clones ranked in the top ten supply more than 0.01% of the sample. This same sample was also part of a study on human thymus T cells. As that second study puts it: The donors were immunologically healthy infants in Finland who had open corrective cardiac surgery for congenital heart defects. Thymus tissue was collected as surgical resects that were removed during corrective cardiac surgery. V and J gene segment usage appeared biased in both thymic and peripheral blood repertoires. According to the related research, thymic TCR repertoires were highly overlapping among unrelated individuals. The study characterized TCR alpha and beta repertoires from under 10 infant thymus samples and a few related peripheral blood samples. The infant donors were roughly 6 to 244 days old, and the cohort included six or seven males and a couple of females. Thymocytes were released mechanically from tissue and stored at -70 °C as pellets of roughly 8.5-32 million cells. A QIAsymphony instrument was used to extract genomic DNA from frozen cell pellets. TCRB and TCRAD loci were amplified from a standardized quantity of quality-controlled genomic DNA using the immunoSEQ multiplex PCR assay. The amplicons spanned the V(D)J region and were long enough to cover the CDR3 and allow V and J genes to be identified. The commercial immunoSEQ service was used to sequence amplicons on an Illumina platform. Primer bias and sequencing errors were corrected as previously described, and TCRAD and TCRB were defined on the basis of the IMGT database. immunoSEQ Analyzer 3.0 and VDJTools were used for repertoire analysis, which covered basic statistics, V/J segment usage, diversity estimates, rarefaction and pairwise overlap. Chao1, ChaoE, Efron-Thisted, Shannon and inverse Simpson indices were used to estimate diversity, which was also estimated on datasets down-sampled to the smallest sample. Repertoire overlap was assessed by strict matching of CDR3 nucleotide sequence, V gene and J gene, and clustering was done by Jaccard-based multidimensional scaling. On average, thymus samples gave 750,000 to 950,000 unique TCRB clonotypes, whereas blood samples gave around 84,000.

The sequenced sample consisted of thymocytes. The source is a boy under two years old with a congenital heart defect. Donor details come from another sample of the same person, matched by shared clones.

The CDR3: CASSQKGQWDEKLFF. Read as DNA, the sequence is TGTGCCAGCAGCCAAAAGGGGCAGTGGGATGAAAAACTGTTTTTT. The chain couples TRBV14 to TRBJ1-4; perhaps TRBD1 is the D gene, with 5 bases matching. V drops 2 bases and J drops 6 bases, leaving 13 bases in between. The CDR3, from cysteine to phenylalanine, totals 15 residues. Of the read, only the CDR3 DNA is kept; its 45 bases are in frame from base 1. Looking up the germline V gene yields CDR1 SGHDN and CDR2 FVKESK.